This TCR beta chain was observed in a study of blood T cells in healthy people across ages. Germline V CDR1 and CDR2: GTSNPN, SVGIG (reference sequence). Trimming took 5 bases from V and 2 from J; bases not matched to a gene: 11. CDR3 length: 15 amino acids. It was with a sample-barcoded 5' primer and a J-beta primer mix that a second PCR of roughly 6 to 11 cycles was run. A template-switch adaptor containing 12 random nucleotides labeled each cDNA molecule. TCRdb analysed the 5' RACE reads with MiXCR anew, one entry per CDR3 protein. The table includes under 750,000 distinct CDR3 sequences, 45% to 55% detected once.

The sample was blood. This receptor was taken from an elderly man in good health. The genes are TRBV30 and TRBJ2-5, with TRBD1 identical over 7 bases. In DNA form, the CDR3 reads TGTGCCTGGGTTGCGATAACAGGGGCTCAAGAGACCCAGTACTTC. Its translation: CAWVAITGAQETQYF.